One sample yielded the 27 T cell receptor beta chains listed below, sequenced in a study of T cell repertoires in cytomegalovirus infection. TCRdb itself ran the reads through MiXCR, one entry per CDR3 protein. The top ten hold about 10% of the sample, which has about 260,000 distinct CDR3 sequences, approximately 13% seen once. The sequenced material came from PBMCs. These receptors all stem from a human donor in good health (CMV status not recorded). Some clones in this sample may be carry-over from other donors' samples.

The CDR3 sequence: CASSFLVGSEAFF. CDR3 nucleotide sequence: TGTGCCAGCAGCTTCCTGGTGGGCAGTGAAGCTTTCTTT. The chain recombines TRBV7-6 with TRBJ1-1; no reliable D call. Deletions cut 3 bases from V and 7 bases from J, with 12 bases between. From germline, CDR1 is SGHVS and CDR2 FNYEAQ. The CDR3 spans 13 residues.

This clonotype was counted at least ten times. V usage is TRBV7-2 and J usage is TRBJ2-5; possible D gene TRBD2, 6 bases. The germline CDR1 and CDR2 sequences are SGHTA and FQGNSA. Between the trimmed V and J ends, which lost 1 base and 6 bases, there was a span of 12 bases. CDR3 size: 14 residues. The CDR3 sequence: CASSLGLASQTQYF. The DNA for the CDR3 is TGTGCCAGCAGCTTAGGTCTAGCGTCCCAGACCCAGTACTTC.

The chain carries TRBV28 and TRBJ2-5; weak D call: TRBD2 (5 bases). This CDR3 region has 11 residues. Germline V lookup: CDR1 MDHEN, CDR2 SYDVKM. Trimming cost V 5 bases and J 13 bases, with 14 bases left between them. In DNA, the CDR3 is TGTGCCAGCAGTCCTGGACTGCCTGTGTACTTC. The encoded protein is CASSPGLPVYF.

The sample holds many counts of this clonotype. The chain links TRBV28 to TRBJ2-2, with D uncertain. With 6 bases removed from V and 4 bases from J, the gap between germline ends came to 12 bases. The CDR3 loop spans 14 amino acids. From germline, CDR1 is MDHEN and CDR2 SYDVKM. The CDR3 DNA sequence: TGTGCCAGCAGCCCCGGGCAGACCACCGGGGAGCTGTTTTTT. It translates to CASSPGQTTGELFF.

The CDR3 sequence: CASSGPGTGGFEQYF. CDR3 nucleotides: TGTGCCAGCAGTGGACCCGGGACAGGGGGCTTTGAGCAGTACTTC. V and J are TRBV2 and TRBJ2-7; 12 nucleotides match TRBD1. CDR1 and CDR2 from the germline V gene are SNHLY and FYNNEI. Unmatched junction bases numbered 8, after V lost 4 bases and J lost 7 bases. The CDR3 sequence is 15 residues long.

The V gene is TRBV28, the J gene TRBJ1-5; the D gene is possibly TRBD1 (6 bases). The CDR3 totals 15 residues. The V gene's germline CDR1 is MDHEN and CDR2 SYDVKM. V lost 2 bases and J lost 9, with 17 bases in between. CDR3 nucleotides: TGTGCCAGCAGTTTAGGAGGGGACAAGTCAAGGCCCCAGCATTTT. This gives the protein CASSLGGDKSRPQHF. The full variable domain, completed using reference TRBV28 and TRBJ1-5, is DVKVTQSSRYLVKRTGEKVFLECVQDMDHENMFWYRQDPGLGLRLIYFSYDVKMKEKGDIPEGYSVSREKKERFSLILESASTNQTSMYLCASSLGGDKSRPQHFGDGTRLSIL.

This clonotype came up many times. CDR3 region: CASSLGSGPYNEQFF. CDR3 coding DNA: TGTGCCAGCAGCTTAGGGTCTGGTCCCTACAATGAGCAGTTCTTC. This chain joins TRBV7-2 and TRBJ2-1; D is undetermined. The CDR3 loop spans 15 amino acids. Germline V CDR1 and CDR2: SGHTA, FQGNSA. The ends were cut back, 1 base at V and 2 bases at J, with 9 bases in the middle.

This clonotype appeared many times. V gene TRBV12-3 or TRBV12-4 combines with J gene TRBJ2-2; no clear D gene. Trimming took 5 bases from V and 5 from J, leaving 9 bases between them. This CDR3 has 13 residues. In nucleotides, the CDR3 is TGTGCCAGCAGTCAGTCAGAAACCGGGGAGCTGTTTTTT. Amino acids: CASSQSETGELFF.

This clonotype was detected ten times or more. The chain has TRBV12-5 and TRBJ1-1; tentative D call: TRBD1 (5 bases). Germline V lookup: CDR1 LGHNT, CDR2 FRNRAP. This CDR3 spans 14 amino acids. Trimming took off 3 bases at V and 4 bases at J, with 12 bases between the two ends. For the CDR3, the DNA is TGTGCTAGTGGTTTAGGTGGGACCACCACTGAAGCTTTCTTT. This codes for CASGLGGTTTEAFF.

This clonotype was counted ten times or more. V and J are TRBV20-1 and TRBJ1-2; D is uncertain. V was clipped by 1 base and J by 4 bases, with 16 bases between them. CDR3 size: 15 residues. Germline V gene lookup returns CDR1 DFQATT and CDR2 SNEGSKA (reference sequence). This CDR3 reads CSARVSATAIYGYTF. As DNA, the CDR3 is TGCAGTGCTAGAGTCTCCGCTACTGCCATCTATGGCTACACCTTC.

Only a few counts were recorded for this clonotype. The chain combines TRBV2 with TRBJ2-7; D not certain. Germline V CDR1 and CDR2: SNHLY, FYNNEI. V was clipped by 1 base and J by 4 bases, with 5 bases between them. The CDR3 contains 12 residues. The CDR3 DNA is TGTGCCAGCAGTGAAGTGGCTTACGAGCAGTACTTC. Amino acids: CASSEVAYEQYF. Filled out from reference TRBV2 and TRBJ2-7, the complete variable domain reads EPEVTQTPSHQVTQMGQEVILRCVPISNHLYFYWYRQILGQKVEFLVSFYNNEISEKSEIFDDQFSVERPDGSNFTLKIRSTKLEDSAMYFCASSEVAYEQYFGPGTRLTVT.

As for this clonotype: One end of the junction fails to match germline, which may point to a read error. The rearrangement links TRBV29-1 to TRBJ2-5, with D perhaps assigned TRBD1 or TRBD2 (5 bases each). CDR1 is SQVTM, CDR2 ANQGSEA, per germline. This CDR3 contains 11 residues. The CDR3: CSVEGDRPWDF. The CDR3 DNA sequence: TGCAGCGTTGAAGGGGACCGCCCCTGGGACTTC. Supplemented by reference TRBV29-1 and TRBJ2-5, the full variable domain reads SAVISQKPSRDICQRGTSLTIQCQVDSQVTMMFWYRQQPGQSLTLIATANQGSEATYESGFVIDKFPISRPNLTFSTLTVSNMSPEDSSIYLCSVEGDRPWDFGPGTRLLVL.

This chain links TRBV2 with TRBJ1-2, with a tentative D call TRBD1 (6 bases). The germline V and J ends were trimmed by 3 bases and 7 bases, with 15 bases remaining between them. The CDR3 spans 14 residues. CDR1 is SNHLY and CDR2 is FYNNEI in the germline V gene. CDR3 sequence (DNA): TGTGCCAGCAGTGACCGGGGGGGCTTTGGTGGCTACACCTTC. Translated, it gives CASSDRGGFGGYTF.

This clonotype was observed many times. The chain employs TRBV7-6 and TRBJ2-1; 9 nucleotides line up with TRBD2. From germline, CDR1 is SGHVS and CDR2 FNYEAQ. The trim removed 1 base at V and 7 bases at J, leaving 11 bases unmatched. The length of the CDR3 is 17 residues. CDR3 in DNA: TGTGCCAGCAGCTTAGATGTCCCAGCGGGAGGTGTTAATGAGCAGTTCTTC. Translating it yields CASSLDVPAGGVNEQFF.

The chain joins TRBV5-4 to TRBJ2-3; D not resolved. Trimming removed 0 bases at V and 2 bases at J, with 7 bases between. CDR3 length: 14 residues. The V gene's germline CDR1 is SGHNT and CDR2 YYREEE (reference sequence). The CDR3 DNA reads TGTGCCAGCAGCTTGGCTACGAACACAGATACGCAGTATTTT. This translates into CASSLATNTDTQYF.

This clonotype was found a few times. Sequence at one end of the junction differs from germline and may be a read error. The chain couples TRBV11-2 to TRBJ2-1; 7 bases match TRBD2. This CDR3 is built from 16 residues. Germline-derived CDR1 and CDR2 are SGHAT and FQNNGV. The CDR3 here is CASSLGGSNSFNEQFF. The CDR3 nucleotides are TGTGCCAGCAGCTTAGGCGGGAGCAATTCCTTCAATGAGCAGTTCTTC.

This clonotype was detected many times. The CDR3 sequence: CASSLGVAEAYEQYF. The CDR3 region has the DNA TGTGCCAGCAGCTTAGGAGTAGCGGAGGCCTACGAGCAGTACTTC. The rearrangement joins TRBV7-2 to TRBJ2-7; possible D gene TRBD2, 6 bases. The V end lost 1 base, the J end lost 2 bases, and 12 bases lay between the germline ends. Germline V gene lookup returns CDR1 SGHTA and CDR2 FQGNSA. The CDR3 runs to 15 residues.

This clonotype was seen more than once but under ten times. The J gene is TRBJ1-6, the V gene TRBV2; D is unresolved. Trimming left V 4 bases short and J 7 bases short, with 8 bases between. The CDR3 spans 13 residues. Germline CDR1 reads SNHLY; CDR2 reads FYNNEI. CDR3 residues: CASSVMLNSPLHF. For the CDR3, the DNA is TGTGCCAGCAGTGTAATGTTAAATTCACCCCTCCACTTT.

This clonotype came up many times. The chain uses TRBV28 and TRBJ2-2; 8 bases line up with TRBD2. After removal of 2 bases from V and 6 bases from J, the junction contained 5 bases not matched to a gene. The CDR3 has 15 residues. CDR1 MDHEN and CDR2 SYDVKM come from the germline V gene. The CDR3 DNA is TGTGCCAGCAGTTTAAGGACAGCGGGAGCCGGGGAGCTGTTTTTT. Protein: CASSLRTAGAGELFF. Combining the CDR3 with reference TRBV28 and TRBJ2-2 gives the whole variable domain DVKVTQSSRYLVKRTGEKVFLECVQDMDHENMFWYRQDPGLGLRLIYFSYDVKMKEKGDIPEGYSVSREKKERFSLILESASTNQTSMYLCASSLRTAGAGELFFGEGSRLTVL.

This clonotype was counted ten times or more. The gene calls are TRBV6-6 and TRBJ2-7; D is perhaps TRBD1 (6 bases). The CDR3 is made up of 12 amino acids. Germline V gives CDR1 MNHNY, CDR2 SVGAGI (reference sequence). The V and J ends lost 5 bases and 4 bases respectively, with 9 bases between them. CDR3 amino acids: CASSQQGYEQYF. In DNA, the CDR3 is TGTGCCAGCAGTCAACAGGGATACGAGCAGTACTTC.

This clonotype was recorded at least ten times. This chain connects TRBV7-2 to TRBJ2-5; 9 nucleotides match TRBD1. J lost 4 bases, V lost 4 bases, and 7 bases had no gene match. This CDR3 is 15 amino acids long. Germline assignment: CDR1 SGHTA and CDR2 FQGNSA. The CDR3 protein is CASSSGQGSGETQYF. The CDR3 DNA reads TGTGCCAGCAGCTCGGGACAGGGATCGGGAGAGACCCAGTACTTC.

The V call is TRBV28, the J call TRBJ1-2; 9 bases line up with TRBD1. The CDR3 runs to 16 residues. CDR1 and CDR2 from the germline V gene are MDHEN and SYDVKM. Trimming cost V 7 bases and J 0 bases; bases outside gene matches: 9. The CDR3: CASTHRGQRPNYGYTF. CDR3 coding DNA: TGTGCCAGCACCCACAGGGGGCAGAGGCCTAACTATGGCTACACCTTC.

This clonotype was counted at least ten times. The CDR3 nucleotides are TGTGCCAGCAGCTTACTTGTGGGCGGGGGGGTCACAGATACGCAGTATTTT. Residues: CASSLLVGGGVTDTQYF. The gene calls are TRBV7-8 and TRBJ2-3; TRBD2 agrees at 9 bases. V dropped 2 bases and J dropped 2; count of bases not matched to a gene: 8. Germline V gene data show CDR1 as SGHVS and CDR2 as FQNEAQ. The CDR3 runs to 17 residues. Using reference TRBV7-8 and TRBJ2-3 for the parts outside the CDR3, the full variable domain is GAGVSQSPRYKVAKRGQDVALRCDPISGHVSLFWYQQALGQGPEFLTYFQNEAQLDKSGLPSDRFFAERPEGSVSTLKIQRTQQEDSAVYLCASSLLVGGGVTDTQYFGPGTRLTVL.

The V call is TRBV12-3 or TRBV12-4, the J call TRBJ1-6; 8 nucleotides agree with TRBD1. With V trimmed by 4 bases and J by 7 bases, 3 bases remained unmatched. The CDR3 sequence is 14 residues long. The CDR3 DNA reads as TGTGCCAGCAGTTCACAGGGGGGGAATTCACCCCTCCACTTT. Its translation: CASSSQGGNSPLHF.

A few counts support this clonotype. This chain joins TRBV20-1 and TRBJ2-7; tentatively, D is TRBD1 or TRBD2 (5 bases each). The CDR3 sequence is 14 residues long. Trimming left V 6 bases short and J 8 bases short, with 23 bases between. The germline V gene has CDR1 DFQATT and CDR2 SNEGSKA (reference sequence). The CDR3 nucleotides read TGCAGTGCGAAACCGGCCACTAGGGGTTTACAGCAGTACTTC. Amino acids: CSAKPATRGLQQYF.

This clonotype was detected many times. CDR3 coding DNA: TGCGCCAGCAGCTTGGAGTCAGGGAGCCAACCCCGCGAGCAGTACTTC. Translating gives CASSLESGSQPREQYF. This sequence joins TRBV5-1 and TRBJ2-7; the D gene could be TRBD1 or TRBD2 (5 bases each). CDR1 and CDR2 (germline): SGHRS, YFSETQ. The length of the CDR3 is 16 residues. V lost 0 bases to trimming and J lost 6 bases, with 19 bases between them.

On this clonotype itself: Just one base apart from a much larger clone, this may be a read error. V and J are TRBV12-3 or TRBV12-4 and TRBJ2-2; 9 bases align to TRBD1. This CDR3 region has 15 residues. The DNA for the CDR3 is TGTGCCAGCAGCCCAGGACAGGGGTGGGCCGGGGAGCTGTTATTT. Translating gives CASSPGQGWAGELLF.